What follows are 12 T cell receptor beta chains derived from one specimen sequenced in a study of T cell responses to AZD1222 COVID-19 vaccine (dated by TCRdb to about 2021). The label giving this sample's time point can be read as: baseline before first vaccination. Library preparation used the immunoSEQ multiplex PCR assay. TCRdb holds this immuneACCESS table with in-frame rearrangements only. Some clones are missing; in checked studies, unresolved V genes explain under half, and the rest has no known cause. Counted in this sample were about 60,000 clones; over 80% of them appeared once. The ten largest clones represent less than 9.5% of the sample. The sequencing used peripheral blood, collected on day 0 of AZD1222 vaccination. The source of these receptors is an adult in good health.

The CDR3 is CASSEKRTEAFF. For the CDR3, the DNA is TGTGCCAGCAGTGAAAAGAGGACTGAAGCTTTCTTT. This sequence joins TRBV12-3 or TRBV12-4 and TRBJ1-1; D gene uncertain. The germline V and J ends were trimmed by 5 bases and 5 bases, with 9 bases remaining between them. The CDR3 runs to 12 residues.

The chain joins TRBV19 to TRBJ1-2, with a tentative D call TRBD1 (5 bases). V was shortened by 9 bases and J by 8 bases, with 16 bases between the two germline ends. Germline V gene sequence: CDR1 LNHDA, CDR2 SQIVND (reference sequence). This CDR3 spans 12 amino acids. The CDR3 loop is CASWDFPIGYTF. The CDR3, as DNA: TGTGCCAGCTGGGACTTCCCTATCGGCTACACCTTC.

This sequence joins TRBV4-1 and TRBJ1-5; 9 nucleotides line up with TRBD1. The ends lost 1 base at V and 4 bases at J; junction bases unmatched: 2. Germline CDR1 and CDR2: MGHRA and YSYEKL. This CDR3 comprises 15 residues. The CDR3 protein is CASSQGDRDNQPQHF. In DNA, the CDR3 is TGCGCCAGCAGCCAAGGGGACAGGGATAATCAGCCCCAGCATTTT.

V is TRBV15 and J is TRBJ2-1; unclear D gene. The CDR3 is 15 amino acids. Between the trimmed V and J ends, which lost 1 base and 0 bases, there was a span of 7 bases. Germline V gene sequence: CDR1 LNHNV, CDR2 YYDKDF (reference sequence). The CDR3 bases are TGTGCCACCAGCAGAGTCCTCCGCTCCTACAATGAGCAGTTCTTC. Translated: CATSRVLRSYNEQFF.

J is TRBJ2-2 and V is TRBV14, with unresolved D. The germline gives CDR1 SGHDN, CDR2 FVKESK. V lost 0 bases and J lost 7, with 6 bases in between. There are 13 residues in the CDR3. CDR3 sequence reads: CASSQDWIGELFF. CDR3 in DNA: TGTGCCAGCAGCCAAGATTGGATCGGGGAGCTGTTTTTT.

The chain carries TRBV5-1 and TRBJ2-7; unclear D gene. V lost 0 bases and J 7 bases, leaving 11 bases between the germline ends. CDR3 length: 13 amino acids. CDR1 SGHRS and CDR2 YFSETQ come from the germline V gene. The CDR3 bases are TGCGCCAGCAGCTTGGGGTCAAACTGGGAGCAGTACTTC. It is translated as CASSLGSNWEQYF.

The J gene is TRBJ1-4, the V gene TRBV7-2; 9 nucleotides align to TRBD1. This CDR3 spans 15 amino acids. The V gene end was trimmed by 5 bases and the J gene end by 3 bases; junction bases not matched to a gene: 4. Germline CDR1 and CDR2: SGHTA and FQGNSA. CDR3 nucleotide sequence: TGTGCCAGCAGCGTGGACAGGGGAGCTAATGAAAAACTGTTTTTT. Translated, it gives CASSVDRGANEKLFF.

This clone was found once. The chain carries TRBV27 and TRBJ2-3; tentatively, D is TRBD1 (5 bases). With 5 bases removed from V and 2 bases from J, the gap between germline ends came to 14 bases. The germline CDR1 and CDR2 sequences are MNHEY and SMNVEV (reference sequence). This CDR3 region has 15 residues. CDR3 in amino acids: CASSPQVFYTDTQYF. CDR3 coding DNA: TGTGCCAGCAGTCCACAGGTTTTTTACACAGATACGCAGTATTTT.

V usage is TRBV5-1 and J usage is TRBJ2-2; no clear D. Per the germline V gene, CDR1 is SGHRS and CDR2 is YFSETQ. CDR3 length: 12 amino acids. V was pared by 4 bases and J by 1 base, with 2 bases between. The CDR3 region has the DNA TGCGCCAGCAGCGAGAACACCGGGGAGCTGTTTTTT. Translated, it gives CASSENTGELFF.

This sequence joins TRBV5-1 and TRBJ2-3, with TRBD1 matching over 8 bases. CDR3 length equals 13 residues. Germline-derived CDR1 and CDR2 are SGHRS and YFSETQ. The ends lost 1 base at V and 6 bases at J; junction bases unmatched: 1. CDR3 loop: CASSLNRGDTQYF. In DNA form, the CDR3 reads TGCGCCAGCAGCTTGAACAGGGGGGATACGCAGTATTTT.

CDR3 sequence reads: CASSVSQGRRETQYF. The CDR3 region has the DNA TGCGCCAGCAGTGTCTCTCAAGGGAGGAGGGAGACCCAGTACTTC. The rearrangement links TRBV4-1 to TRBJ2-5; tentatively, D is TRBD2 (6 bases). Trimming shortened V by 6 bases and J by 5 bases, and 19 bases separated the two germline ends. Germline V gene data show CDR1 as MGHRA and CDR2 as YSYEKL. CDR3 length: 15 residues.

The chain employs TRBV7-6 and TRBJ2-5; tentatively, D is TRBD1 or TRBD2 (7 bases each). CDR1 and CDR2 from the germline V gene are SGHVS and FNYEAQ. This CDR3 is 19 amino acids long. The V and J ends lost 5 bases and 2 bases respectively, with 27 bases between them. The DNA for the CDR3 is TGTGCCAGCAGCATCACCAGGGGGGGACACTTCCTGGGGCAAGAGACCCAGTACTTC. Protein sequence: CASSITRGGHFLGQETQYF.